This TCR beta chain was captured by sequencing in a study of cytomegalovirus exposure and HLA in healthy donors. Whole-study results and caveats: Cytomegalovirus status was reportedly diagnosed by the classifier with high sensitivity and specificity. Most of the CMV-associated TCR beta chains (in a later analysis) appeared to be HLA-restricted. Fewer than 200 TCR beta chains were listed as cytomegalovirus-associated. Productive rates of about 87% or about 30% were seen for most TCR beta V segments in an earlier analysis.

13 Jbeta primers and 60 Vbeta primers were used for the PCR. Clones were sequenced by immunoSEQ multiplex PCR, and TCRdb holds only the in-frame ones, with some missing. Of around 130,000 clones listed, 70% to 85% are singletons. CDR1 and CDR2 (germline): MGHDK, SYGVNS. V shed 6 bases, J shed 1 base, and the junction held 10 bases outside the gene matches. This CDR3 region has 16 residues. This clone was picked up many times. Antigen: not known. This chain connects TRBV25-1 to TRBJ1-1, with 8 bases that match TRBD1. The source of this sequence is a boy between 10 and 17 years old in good health and CMV-seronegative. The sample taken for sequencing was PBMCs. The CDR3 region is CASRLGTGGSNTEAFF. The CDR3 DNA reads TGTGCCAGCAGGCTCGGGACAGGTGGATCGAACACTGAAGCTTTCTTT. Variable domain in full (rest from reference TRBV25-1 and TRBJ1-1): EADIYQTPRYLVIGTGKKITLECSQTMGHDKMYWYQQDPGMELHLIHYSYGVNSTEKGDLSSESTVSRIRTEHFPLTLESARPSHTSQYLCASRLGTGGSNTEAFFGQGTRLTVV.